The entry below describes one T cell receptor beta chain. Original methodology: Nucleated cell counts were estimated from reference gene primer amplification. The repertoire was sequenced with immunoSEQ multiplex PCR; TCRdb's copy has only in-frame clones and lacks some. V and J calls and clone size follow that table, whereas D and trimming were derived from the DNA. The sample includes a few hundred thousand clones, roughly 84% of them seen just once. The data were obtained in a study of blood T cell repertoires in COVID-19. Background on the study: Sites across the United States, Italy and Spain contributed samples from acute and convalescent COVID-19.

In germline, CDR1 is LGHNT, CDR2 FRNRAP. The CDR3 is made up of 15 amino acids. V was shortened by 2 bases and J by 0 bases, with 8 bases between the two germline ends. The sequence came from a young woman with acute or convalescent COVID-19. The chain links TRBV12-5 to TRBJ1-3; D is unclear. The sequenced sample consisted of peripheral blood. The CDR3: CASGLLTFSGNTIYF. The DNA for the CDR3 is TGTGCTAGTGGTTTGTTGACATTCTCTGGAAACACCATATATTTT.